This T cell receptor (beta chain) is from a study of blood T cell repertoires in COVID-19. The table came from immunoSEQ multiplex PCR; TCRdb's copy has only in-frame clones and leaves some out. The table includes hundreds of thousands of clones, over 75% detected once. The specimen was PBMCs or T cells enriched from blood (not recorded which). The sequence was obtained from a young man who had recovered from COVID-19.

The DNA of the CDR3 is TGTGCCACCAGAGCGGGACAGGGAGGGAAACTGTTTTTT. Amino acids: CATRAGQGGKLFF. The chain employs TRBV24-1 and TRBJ1-4, with 9 bases fitting TRBD1. The length of the CDR3 is 13 residues. Germline V gives CDR1 KGHDR, CDR2 SFDVKD. V gave up 7 bases and J gave up 11 bases; unmatched junction bases: 7.